One and the same sample provided the 21 T cell receptor beta chains below, sequenced in a study of Tregs in tolerant kidney transplant recipients. Related graft donors supplied nonmyeloablative bone marrow transplants, and mixed chimerism was transient. Assay used: immunoSEQ multiplex PCR; TCRdb lists only in-frame clones, some missing. The table has more than 90,000 clones, approximately 93% seen once; the top ten hold 1.6%. The specimen comprised CD4+ T cells from blood (PBMCs), sampled 12 months after the transplant. These receptors came from a human patient who received a combined kidney and bone marrow transplant. Some T cells may be graft donor cells.

This clone was counted once. The chain has TRBV5-6 and TRBJ1-1; 12 bases match TRBD1. V shed 0 bases, J shed 4 bases, and the junction held 4 bases outside the gene matches. CDR1 is SGHDT and CDR2 is YYEEEE in the germline V gene. This CDR3 is 16 amino acids long. The CDR3 DNA reads TGTGCCAGCAGCTTGGGCAGGGGACAGGGGGCCACTGAAGCTTTCTTT. It codes for CASSLGRGQGATEAFF. Combining the CDR3 with reference TRBV5-6 and TRBJ1-1 gives the whole variable domain DAGVTQSPTHLIKTRGQQVTLRCSPKSGHDTVSWYQQALGQGPQFIFQYYEEEERQRGNFPDRFSGHQFPNYSSELNVNALLLGDSALYLCASSLGRGQGATEAFFGQGTRLTVV.

This chain uses TRBV19 with TRBJ1-2; TRBD1 is a possible D gene (6 bases). The ends were cut back, 7 bases at V and 4 bases at J, with 16 bases in the middle. The CDR3 consists of 14 residues. From germline, CDR1 is LNHDA and CDR2 SQIVND (reference sequence). Written as DNA, the CDR3 is TGTGCCAGTATCAACTCGGGGGGCGGCTATGGCTACACCTTC. It is translated as CASINSGGGYGYTF. The full variable domain, rest sourced from reference TRBV19 and TRBJ1-2, is DGGITQSPKYLFRKEGQNVTLSCEQNLNHDAMYWYRQDPGQGLRLIYYSQIVNDFQKGDIAEGYSVSREKKESFPLTVTSAQKNPTAFYLCASINSGGGYGYTFGSGTRLTVV.

This clone has only a few counts. The chain joins TRBV10-3 to TRBJ1-1, with D perhaps TRBD1 (5 bases). Germline CDR1 ENHRY, CDR2 SYGVKD. Deletions cut 6 bases from V and 1 base from J, with 6 bases between. CDR3 length: 12 amino acids. The CDR3 is CAIRTANTEAFF. CDR3 nucleotide sequence: TGTGCCATCAGGACAGCGAACACTGAAGCTTTCTTT.

This clone is a singleton in its sample. The CDR3 here is CASSLDRLNTEAFF. DNA for the CDR3: TGTGCCAGCAGCTTGGACAGACTGAACACTGAAGCTTTCTTT. The V call is TRBV7-8, the J call TRBJ1-1; D is possibly TRBD1 (6 bases). This CDR3 has 14 amino acids. V lost 3 bases to trimming and J lost 0 bases, with 8 bases between them. Germline V gene lookup returns CDR1 SGHVS and CDR2 FQNEAQ.

The chain joins TRBV11-3 to TRBJ2-3; 8 bases map to TRBD1. CDR3 length: 14 residues. V was clipped by 3 bases and J by 4 bases; unmatched bases: 3. Germline lookup yields CDR1 SGHNT and CDR2 YENEEA. CDR3 residues: CASSFGQGPDTQYF. The DNA of the CDR3 is TGTGCCAGCAGCTTCGGACAGGGCCCAGATACGCAGTATTTT.

CDR3 protein: CASSADRNTEAFF. The CDR3 region has the DNA TGTGCCAGCAGTGCGGACAGGAACACTGAAGCTTTCTTT. This rearrangement joins TRBV2 to TRBJ1-1, with D tentatively TRBD1 (6 bases). Trimming cost V 4 bases and J 1 base, with 7 bases left between them. Germline V gene lookup returns CDR1 SNHLY and CDR2 FYNNEI. This CDR3 is built from 13 residues.

This rearrangement joins TRBV5-5 to TRBJ1-6; 7 bases map to TRBD1. The trim removed 4 bases at V and 4 bases at J, leaving 5 bases unmatched. The CDR3 has 15 residues. The germline V gene has CDR1 SGHKS and CDR2 YYEKEE (reference sequence). CDR3 DNA: TGTGCCAGCAGCGGGTGGGACAGTTATAATTCACCCCTCCACTTT. It yields the protein CASSGWDSYNSPLHF.

The chain recombines TRBV6-5 with TRBJ2-7, with D uncertain. Germline V gives CDR1 MNHEY, CDR2 SVGAGI. The CDR3 length is 10 residues. V was trimmed by 6 bases and J by 3 bases, leaving 3 bases between them. The CDR3 sequence is CASRHYEQYF. In DNA form, the CDR3 reads TGTGCCAGCAGACACTACGAGCAGTACTTC.

The chain carries TRBV15 and TRBJ1-2, with a possible D match to TRBD1 (5 bases). CDR1 LNHNV and CDR2 YYDKDF come from the germline V gene (reference sequence). V gave up 5 bases and J gave up 1 base, with 23 bases separating them. This CDR3 spans 18 amino acids. The DNA of the CDR3 is TGTGCCACCAGCGTAACGGGACCCGGGAGTTATCTTAACTATGGCTACACCTTC. It yields the protein CATSVTGPGSYLNYGYTF.

V gene TRBV4-3 combines with J gene TRBJ1-4, with 7 bases fitting TRBD1. Germline values: CDR1 LGHNA, CDR2 YSLEER. V was clipped by 1 base and J by 12 bases; unmatched bases: 17. The CDR3 spans 17 residues. The CDR3 region has the DNA TGCGCCAGCAGCCAAGTCTGGGGACAGAGGTCGGATGGGGAACTGTTTTTT. Protein product: CASSQVWGQRSDGELFF.

The chain employs TRBV11-3 and TRBJ1-1; a possible D gene is TRBD1 (5 bases). Germline V gives CDR1 SGHNT, CDR2 YENEEA. This CDR3 contains 16 residues. V was pared by 4 bases and J by 1 base, with 16 bases between. DNA of the CDR3: TGTGCCAGCAGCTCCCCGGGACTACTCAAGAACACTGAAGCTTTCTTT. Its translation is CASSSPGLLKNTEAFF.

The chain uses TRBV4-1 and TRBJ2-7; 7 bases are a match to TRBD2. The CDR3 is 13 amino acids. CDR1 MGHRA and CDR2 YSYEKL come from the germline V gene. J was trimmed by 10 bases and V by 0 bases; bases with no gene match: 6. The DNA for the CDR3 is TGCGCCAGCAGCCAAGAACGGAGCGGGGCTCAGTACTTC. Translated, it gives CASSQERSGAQYF.

The chain carries TRBV18 and TRBJ1-4; D is undetermined. Trimming pared 8 bases from V and 2 bases from J, leaving 9 bases between. Germline assignment: CDR1 KGHSH and CDR2 LQKENI. This CDR3 is built from 13 residues. The CDR3 reads CASAIRTNEKLFF. CDR3 bases: TGTGCCAGCGCGATTCGGACTAATGAAAAACTGTTTTTT.

The chain is built from TRBV11-2 and TRBJ2-7; the match to TRBD1 covers 8 bases. V lost 3 bases to trimming and J lost 1 base; unmatched junction nucleotides: 11. This CDR3 is built from 17 residues. Germline-derived CDR1 and CDR2 are SGHAT and FQNNGV. The DNA of the CDR3 is TGTGCCAGCAGCTTTTGGACAGGGTTCGATAAATCCTACGAGCAGTACTTC. Translated, it gives CASSFWTGFDKSYEQYF.

This clone was found once. The genes are TRBV11-1 and TRBJ1-2; D ambiguous. Germline V lookup: CDR1 SGHAT, CDR2 FQDESV (reference sequence). Trimming took 3 bases from V and 3 from J, leaving 11 bases between them. The CDR3 length is 14 residues. DNA for the CDR3: TGTGCCAGCAGCTTCTCCGGGGTAGACTATGGCTACACCTTC. Amino acids: CASSFSGVDYGYTF.

The J gene is TRBJ2-5, the V gene TRBV5-4, with 12 bases lining up with TRBD2. The V gene's germline CDR1 is SGHNT and CDR2 YYREEE (reference sequence). V trimming: 5 bases; J trimming: 1 base; junction bases outside the gene matches: 9. This CDR3 is 17 amino acids long. The CDR3 is CASRKELAGGSQETQYF. CDR3 DNA: TGTGCCAGCAGAAAAGAACTAGCGGGGGGTTCCCAAGAGACCCAGTACTTC.

The genes are TRBV18 and TRBJ1-6; no definite D call. The germline V gene encodes CDR1 KGHSH and CDR2 LQKENI. The ends were cut back, 6 bases at V and 0 bases at J, with 9 bases in the middle. The length of the CDR3 is 15 residues. The CDR3 here is CASSLAGSYNSPLHF. The DNA of the CDR3 is TGTGCCAGCTCCCTGGCGGGCTCCTATAATTCACCCCTCCACTTT. Looking up the rest from reference TRBV18 and TRBJ1-6 gives the full variable domain: NAGVMQNPRHLVRRRGQEARLRCSPMKGHSHVYWYRQLPEEGLKFMVYLQKENIIDESGMPKERFSAEFPKEGPSILRIQQVVRGDSAAYFCASSLAGSYNSPLHFGNGTRLTVT.

The J gene is TRBJ2-7, the V gene TRBV18; 7 positions match TRBD1. The CDR3 totals 15 residues. Unmatched junction bases numbered 7, after V lost 2 bases and J lost 3 bases. Germline assignment: CDR1 KGHSH and CDR2 LQKENI. The CDR3, as DNA: TGTGCCAGCTCACCATCCCCGGGACAGTTCTACGAGCAGTACTTC. As protein: CASSPSPGQFYEQYF.

This chain joins TRBV5-1 and TRBJ2-7; 9 nucleotides match TRBD2. V lost 1 base, J lost 0 bases, and 5 bases stayed unmatched. Per germline, CDR1 SGHRS and CDR2 YFSETQ. This CDR3 region has 16 residues. The CDR3 nucleotides are TGCGCCAGCAGCTTGATAAGCGGGAGGTACTCCTACGAGCAGTACTTC. Translated: CASSLISGRYSYEQYF.

The chain employs TRBV5-1 and TRBJ1-2; D perhaps matches TRBD1 (6 bases). Germline V gene lookup returns CDR1 SGHRS and CDR2 YFSETQ. Trimming pared 3 bases from V and 2 bases from J, leaving 11 bases between. This CDR3 has 14 amino acids. CDR3 sequence: CASSWTDQNYGYTF. The CDR3 nucleotides read TGCGCCAGCAGCTGGACAGACCAGAACTATGGCTACACCTTC. Full variable domain (outside the CDR3, taken from reference TRBV5-1 and TRBJ1-2): KAGVTQTPRYLIKTRGQQVTLSCSPISGHRSVSWYQQTPGQGLQFLFEYFSETQRNKGNFPGRFSGRQFSNSRSEMNVSTLELGDSALYLCASSWTDQNYGYTFGSGTRLTVV.

This rearrangement joins TRBV7-2 to TRBJ2-1, with D possibly matching TRBD1 (6 bases). The length of the CDR3 is 16 residues. The germline V gene has CDR1 SGHTA and CDR2 FQGNSA. V lost 5 bases and J 4 bases, leaving 18 bases between the germline ends. The chain's CDR3 is CASSLRGSGKYNEQFF. CDR3 DNA sequence: TGTGCCAGCAGCCTTAGGGGGAGCGGAAAATACAATGAGCAGTTCTTC. Together with reference TRBV7-2 and TRBJ2-1, the CDR3 gives the full variable domain: GAGVSQSPSNKVTEKGKDVELRCDPISGHTALYWYRQSLGQGLEFLIYFQGNSAPDKSGLPSDRFSAERTGGSVSTLTIQRTQQEDSAVYLCASSLRGSGKYNEQFFGPGTRLTVL.